The T cell receptor (beta chain) under discussion was sequenced for a study of blood T cell repertoires in COVID-19. Germline V gene sequence: CDR1 MNHNY, CDR2 SVGAGI (reference sequence). CDR3 length: 15 residues. Trimming took 5 bases from V and 11 from J; bases not matched to a gene: 11. Profiled with immunoSEQ multiplex PCR; TCRdb holds only in-frame clones, not every one. The sample consists of approximately 300,000 clones, about nine tenths of them appearing once. This clonotype was sampled from a man in his fifties or sixties who had recovered from COVID-19. The genes are TRBV6-6 and TRBJ2-6, with TRBD1 matching 8 bases. The sample comprised PBMCs or T cells enriched from blood (not recorded which). CDR3 nucleotides: TGTGCCAGCAGTACCCGGACAGGGAGTCTCGACGTCCTGACTTTC. Its protein product is CASSTRTGSLDVLTF.